The 11 T cell receptor beta chains presented below share a single source sample, sequenced in a study of blood T cell repertoires in COVID-19. Repertoires were generated with immunoSEQ multiplex PCR, while TCRdb's copy carries only in-frame clones and drops some. The table lists roughly 120,000 clones, roughly 90% of them singletons. The material sequenced was peripheral blood. Receptor source: a man aged 55-75 years with COVID-19, enrolled during active disease.

The chain uses TRBV6-6 and TRBJ2-3; D might be TRBD1 (6 bases). Germline CDR1 reads MNHNY; CDR2 reads SVGAGI (reference sequence). The CDR3 covers 13 residues. V was pared by 8 bases and J by 2 bases, with 11 bases between. The CDR3 protein is CASVQGSTDTQYF. CDR3 in DNA: TGTGCCAGCGTACAGGGTTCCACAGATACGCAGTATTTT.

The chain links TRBV5-4 to TRBJ1-1; the D gene is possibly TRBD1 (5 bases). With 0 bases removed from V and 6 bases from J, the gap between germline ends came to 6 bases. The CDR3 consists of 12 residues. The germline CDR1 and CDR2 sequences are SGHNT and YYREEE (reference sequence). The CDR3 here is CASSLETAEAFF. In DNA form, the CDR3 reads TGTGCCAGCAGCTTGGAGACAGCTGAAGCTTTCTTT.

The chain's CDR3 is CASSVDSSGMYNEQFF. CDR3 nucleotides: TGTGCCAGCAGCGTAGATAGTAGCGGGATGTACAATGAGCAGTTCTTC. The gene calls are TRBV9 and TRBJ2-1, with TRBD2 identical over 8 bases. Germline CDR1 is SGDLS and CDR2 is YYNGEE. This CDR3 has 16 amino acids. Trimming took 0 bases from V and 4 from J; bases not matched to a gene: 6.

V is TRBV5-6 and J is TRBJ1-2; TRBD1 matches 9 bases. This CDR3 has 13 amino acids. The germline V gene has CDR1 SGHDT and CDR2 YYEEEE. The trim removed 3 bases at V and 6 bases at J, leaving 3 bases unmatched. CDR3 sequence: CASSWTGEHGYTF. The CDR3 bases are TGTGCCAGCAGCTGGACAGGGGAGCATGGCTACACCTTC.

Ten or more counts support this clone. J is TRBJ2-7 and V is TRBV7-9; D is possibly TRBD1 (6 bases). V lost 0 bases and J lost 5, with 14 bases in between. This CDR3 has 15 amino acids. Germline CDR1 is SEHNR and CDR2 is FQNEAQ (reference sequence). The CDR3 coding sequence is TGTGCCAGCAGCTTAGCTGTGTCAGGGGCTAACGAGCAGTACTTC. It specifies CASSLAVSGANEQYF.

This chain links TRBV30 with TRBJ1-4; 8 bases fit TRBD1. The CDR3 spans 13 residues. The J segment lost 8 bases and the V segment lost 2 bases, leaving 4 bases of the junction unmatched. CDR1 and CDR2 from the germline V gene are GTSNPN and SVGIG (reference sequence). The CDR3 region is CAWSRQGREKLFF. The CDR3 region has the DNA TGTGCCTGGAGTCGACAGGGGAGGGAAAAACTGTTTTTT.

This clone was seen just once. The V gene is TRBV19, the J gene TRBJ1-3; maybe TRBD1 (6 bases). CDR1 is LNHDA, CDR2 SQIVND, per germline (reference sequence). The CDR3 sequence is 14 residues long. The V and J ends lost 5 bases and 1 base respectively, with 9 bases between them. CDR3 amino acids: CASSPGASGNTIYF. The DNA for the CDR3 is TGTGCCAGTAGTCCAGGGGCATCTGGAAACACCATATATTTT.

This clone is categorized as medium-sized (0.01 to 0.1%). The V and J genes are TRBV6-1 and TRBJ2-7; D perhaps matches TRBD2 (6 bases). This CDR3 is 15 amino acids long. From germline, CDR1 is MNHNS and CDR2 SASEGT. Trimming shortened V by 2 bases and J by 2 bases, and 13 bases separated the two germline ends. The DNA of the CDR3 is TGTGCCAGCAGTGAATTCGGCGGAGGGGCCTACGAGCAGTACTTC. It codes for CASSEFGGGAYEQYF.

This chain links TRBV5-4 with TRBJ1-4; no definite D call. The V and J ends lost 4 bases and 8 bases respectively, with 15 bases between them. The CDR3 extends over 14 amino acids. CDR1 and CDR2 from the germline V gene are SGHNT and YYREEE (reference sequence). CDR3 in DNA: TGTGCCAGCAGCCCTGACCGAGGGAACGAAAAACTGTTTTTT. Its protein product is CASSPDRGNEKLFF.

The chain combines TRBV3-1 (or the pseudogene TRBV3-2) with TRBJ2-1; no reliable D call. V was clipped by 0 bases and J by 4 bases, with 7 bases between them. In germline, CDR1 is LGHDT, CDR2 YNNKEL (reference sequence). The CDR3 is 14 residues long. This CDR3 reads CASSQESRYNEQFF. CDR3 in DNA: TGTGCCAGCAGCCAAGAGAGCAGGTACAATGAGCAGTTCTTC.

The CDR3 loop reads CASSTTGTLSYEQYF. CDR3 bases: TGTGCCAGCAGCACGACCGGGACTCTCTCCTACGAGCAGTACTTC. The chain recombines TRBV5-6 with TRBJ2-7; possible D gene TRBD2, 6 bases. Germline V gene data show CDR1 as SGHDT and CDR2 as YYEEEE. Trimming shortened V by 4 bases and J by 0 bases, and 14 bases separated the two germline ends. This CDR3 has 15 residues.